The 19 T cell receptor beta chains given below trace back to one sample, sequenced in a study of shared clonotypes between healthy human individuals. Here immunoSEQ multiplex PCR was the method, and the copy in TCRdb shows in-frame clones only, minus some. The table has millions of clones, roughly 94% seen once. The sequencing input was naive CD4+ T cells sorted from blood. Subset here: CD45RA+ positively selected. These receptors all stem from a man aged 18 to 30 in good health.

The V gene is TRBV18, the J gene TRBJ1-4; weak D call: TRBD1 (5 bases). CDR3 length: 20 residues. The germline gives CDR1 KGHSH, CDR2 LQKENI. V lost 1 base and J lost 0, with 21 bases in between. The chain's CDR3 is CASSPRVRPGPLATNEKLFF. CDR3 in DNA: TGTGCCAGCTCACCACGAGTAAGACCGGGACCACTGGCAACTAATGAAAAACTGTTTTTT.

The V call is TRBV5-1, the J call TRBJ1-4; 7 bases align to TRBD1. The CDR3 is 15 residues long. The germline V gene has CDR1 SGHRS and CDR2 YFSETQ. J was trimmed by 7 bases and V by 4 bases; bases with no gene match: 10. CDR3 DNA: TGCGCCAGCAGCCCCTACACAGGGGATAGTGAAAAACTGTTTTTT. It yields the protein CASSPYTGDSEKLFF.

A single count supports this clone. Relative to the germline gene, one junction end is altered; a read error may explain this. The chain has TRBV2 and TRBJ2-7, with TRBD1 as a possible D gene (6 bases). Germline loops: CDR1 SNHLY, CDR2 FYNNEI. The CDR3 extends over 12 amino acids. The CDR3 is CASSEGDTRRSF. For the CDR3, the DNA is TGTGCCAGCAGTGAAGGGGACACTCGACGGTCCTTC.

The rearrangement joins TRBV5-4 to TRBJ1-1; 9 bases match TRBD1. This CDR3 is built from 18 residues. Germline CDR1 SGHNT, CDR2 YYREEE (reference sequence). Germline trimming cut 3 bases from V and 0 bases from J; bases unmatched to any gene: 12. CDR3 amino acids: CASSSGDRVGSMNTEAFF. CDR3 sequence (DNA): TGTGCCAGCAGCTCGGGGGACAGGGTAGGTAGCATGAACACTGAAGCTTTCTTT.

This chain links TRBV7-8 with TRBJ2-2; TRBD1 might be the D (5 bases). The germline V and J ends were trimmed by 5 bases and 6 bases, with 16 bases remaining between them. Germline V gene data show CDR1 as SGHVS and CDR2 as FQNEAQ. The CDR3 runs to 15 residues. The CDR3 sequence is CASSISPQGSGELFF. The CDR3, as DNA: TGTGCCAGCAGCATATCACCCCAGGGATCCGGGGAGCTGTTTTTT.

This rearrangement joins TRBV5-6 to TRBJ2-6; no firm D call. Germline CDR1 SGHDT, CDR2 YYEEEE. The CDR3 runs to 19 residues. The V end was cut by 3 bases, the J end by 0 bases, with 19 bases between. The CDR3 protein is CASSSPRAPHLSGANVLTF. In nucleotides, the CDR3 is TGTGCCAGCAGCTCCCCCCGGGCCCCACACCTCTCTGGGGCCAACGTCCTGACTTTC. Together with reference TRBV5-6 and TRBJ2-6, the CDR3 gives the full variable domain: DAGVTQSPTHLIKTRGQQVTLRCSPKSGHDTVSWYQQALGQGPQFIFQYYEEEERQRGNFPDRFSGHQFPNYSSELNVNALLLGDSALYLCASSSPRAPHLSGANVLTFGAGSRLTVL.

The genes are TRBV6-5 and TRBJ2-7; 13 nucleotides align to TRBD2. Looked up from germline, CDR1 is MNHEY and CDR2 is SVGAGI. The CDR3 length is 15 residues. Trimming cost V 5 bases and J 5 bases; bases outside gene matches: 6. Here the CDR3 DNA reads TGTGCCAGCAGTGGACTAGCGGGAGTGGTTGACGAGCAGTACTTC. It yields the protein CASSGLAGVVDEQYF.

This clone was observed a single time. The chain couples TRBV27 to TRBJ2-3, with TRBD2 matching over 11 bases. V was pared by 5 bases and J by 2 bases, with 6 bases of the junction left unmatched. Per the germline V gene, CDR1 is MNHEY and CDR2 is SMNVEV (reference sequence). The CDR3 covers 16 residues. As DNA, the CDR3 is TGTGCCAGCAGTCCTGGGACTAGCGGCAACACAGATACGCAGTATTTT. It yields the protein CASSPGTSGNTDTQYF.

The rearrangement uses TRBV6-6 and TRBJ2-1; a weak D match, TRBD1 (5 bases). The CDR3 totals 15 residues. V lost 2 bases and J 10 bases, leaving 18 bases between the germline ends. Germline values: CDR1 MNHNY, CDR2 SVGAGI (reference sequence). CDR3 coding DNA: TGTGCCAGCAGTTACGGGGTGACTCAGGGCAGGGAGCAGTTCTTC. Its protein product is CASSYGVTQGREQFF.

The V gene is TRBV18, the J gene TRBJ1-6; D is possibly TRBD1 (6 bases). With 2 bases removed from V and 7 bases from J, the gap between germline ends came to 18 bases. CDR1 and CDR2 from the germline V gene are KGHSH and LQKENI. The CDR3 loop spans 17 amino acids. In DNA form, the CDR3 reads TGTGCCAGCTCACCATTAACGGGGGCTCGGGAGAATTCACCCCTCCACTTT. Translating it yields CASSPLTGARENSPLHF.

The chain is built from TRBV18 and TRBJ1-1, with a tentative D call TRBD1 (5 bases). The germline V and J ends were trimmed by 3 bases and 3 bases, with 17 bases remaining between them. Germline CDR1 reads KGHSH; CDR2 reads LQKENI. CDR3 length equals 16 residues. The CDR3 loop is CASSPWGERGYTEAFF. CDR3 sequence (DNA): TGTGCCAGCTCACCTTGGGGAGAGAGGGGCTACACTGAAGCTTTCTTT.

This clone was detected once. The V gene is TRBV10-3, the J gene TRBJ1-2, with a weak D call TRBD1 (5 bases). V lost 3 bases to trimming and J lost 6 bases, with 8 bases between them. The germline V gene encodes CDR1 ENHRY and CDR2 SYGVKD. The CDR3 spans 12 residues. The CDR3 coding sequence is TGTGCCATCAGTGAAGGGGAAGATGGCTACACCTTC. This gives the protein CAISEGEDGYTF.

CDR3: CASSLRHLWINEKLFF. CDR3 DNA: TGTGCCAGCTCACTAAGACACCTATGGATTAATGAAAAACTGTTTTTT. The chain couples TRBV18 to TRBJ1-4; D unresolved. The V gene's germline CDR1 is KGHSH and CDR2 LQKENI. V shed 4 bases and J shed 4 bases, with 16 bases lying between them. This CDR3 has 16 residues.

This sequence joins TRBV6-5 and TRBJ2-3; 7 bases align to TRBD2. Germline V lookup: CDR1 MNHEY, CDR2 SVGAGI. This CDR3 spans 15 amino acids. The J segment lost 2 bases and the V segment lost 8 bases, leaving 10 bases of the junction unmatched. This chain's CDR3 is CASCPSGTLTDTQYF. CDR3 sequence (DNA): TGTGCCAGCTGCCCTAGCGGAACGCTCACAGATACGCAGTATTTT.

This chain joins TRBV4-1 and TRBJ2-7; 10 bases are shared with TRBD2. Germline CDR1 and CDR2: MGHRA and YSYEKL. J gave up 7 bases and V 4 bases, and 7 bases lay outside the gene matches. This CDR3 has 14 amino acids. This CDR3 reads CASSPRVAGGEQYF. DNA of the CDR3: TGCGCCAGCAGCCCCCGGGTAGCGGGAGGTGAGCAGTACTTC.

The J gene is TRBJ2-7, the V gene TRBV2; 9 bases match TRBD1. Trimming cost V 4 bases and J 0 bases; bases outside gene matches: 7. This CDR3 is built from 16 residues. Looked up from germline, CDR1 is SNHLY and CDR2 is FYNNEI. CDR3 amino acids: CASSVVRTGVSYEQYF. In DNA form, the CDR3 reads TGTGCCAGCAGTGTAGTCAGGACAGGGGTCTCCTACGAGCAGTACTTC.

The genes are TRBV7-9 and TRBJ2-3, with D possibly matching TRBD2 (5 bases). There are 15 residues in the CDR3. Trimming cost V 1 base and J 4 bases, with 12 bases left between them. Germline CDR1 and CDR2: SEHNR and FQNEAQ (reference sequence). The CDR3 DNA is TGTGCCAGCAGCTTAGTTCTAGCAGGTGCAGATACGCAGTATTTT. Its protein product is CASSLVLAGADTQYF.

The J gene is TRBJ1-4, the V gene TRBV6-1, with D unclear. Germline-derived CDR1 and CDR2 are MNHNS and SASEGT. This CDR3 has 13 amino acids. V was pared by 5 bases and J by 8 bases, with 12 bases between. The CDR3 region is CASSPRAWEKLFF. CDR3 in DNA: TGTGCCAGCAGTCCCCGGGCCTGGGAAAAACTGTTTTTT.

CDR3 residues: CASSLFPTNTEAFF. CDR3 bases: TGCGCCAGCAGCTTGTTCCCCACGAACACTGAAGCTTTCTTT. V gene TRBV5-1 combines with J gene TRBJ1-1; unclear D gene. This CDR3 comprises 14 residues. Germline CDR1 and CDR2: SGHRS and YFSETQ. Trimming left V 1 base short and J 1 base short, with 8 bases between.